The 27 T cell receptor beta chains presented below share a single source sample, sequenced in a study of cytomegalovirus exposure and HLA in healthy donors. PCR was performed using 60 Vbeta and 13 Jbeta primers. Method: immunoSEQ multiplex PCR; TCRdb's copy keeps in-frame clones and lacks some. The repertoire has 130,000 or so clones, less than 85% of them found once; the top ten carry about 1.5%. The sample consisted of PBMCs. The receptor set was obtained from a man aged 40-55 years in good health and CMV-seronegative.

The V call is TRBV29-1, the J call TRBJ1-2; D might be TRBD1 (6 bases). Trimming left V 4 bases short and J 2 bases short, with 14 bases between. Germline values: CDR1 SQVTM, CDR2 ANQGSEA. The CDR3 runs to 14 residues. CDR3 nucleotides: TGCAGCGTTGGCGCAGGGCAGGGGAACTATGGCTACACCTTC. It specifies CSVGAGQGNYGYTF.

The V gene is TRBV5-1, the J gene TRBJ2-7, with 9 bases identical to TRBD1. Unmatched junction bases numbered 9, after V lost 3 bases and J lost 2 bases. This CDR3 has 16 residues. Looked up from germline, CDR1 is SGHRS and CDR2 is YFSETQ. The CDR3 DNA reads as TGCGCCAGCAGCTCCGGGGACAGGGTAGGAGCCTACGAGCAGTACTTC. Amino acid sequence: CASSSGDRVGAYEQYF.

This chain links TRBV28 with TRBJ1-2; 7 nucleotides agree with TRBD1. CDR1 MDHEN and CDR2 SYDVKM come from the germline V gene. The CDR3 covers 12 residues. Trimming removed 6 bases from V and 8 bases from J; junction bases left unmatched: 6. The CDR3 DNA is TGTGCCAGCAGATACGACAGGGTAGGCTACACCTTC. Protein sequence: CASRYDRVGYTF.

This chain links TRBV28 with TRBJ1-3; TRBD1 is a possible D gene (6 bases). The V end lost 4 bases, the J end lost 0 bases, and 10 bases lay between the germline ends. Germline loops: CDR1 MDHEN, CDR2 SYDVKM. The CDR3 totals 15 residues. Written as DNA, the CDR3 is TGTGCCAGCAGTTCGGGACAAAACTCTGGAAACACCATATATTTT. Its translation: CASSSGQNSGNTIYF.

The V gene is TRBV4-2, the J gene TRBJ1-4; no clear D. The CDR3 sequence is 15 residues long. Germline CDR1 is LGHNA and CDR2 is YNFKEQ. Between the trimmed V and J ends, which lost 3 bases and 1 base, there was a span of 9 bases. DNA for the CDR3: TGTGCCAGCAGCCATAGGGAGTTAACTAATGAAAAACTGTTTTTT. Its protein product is CASSHRELTNEKLFF.

This CDR3 is CASGQVLGYEQYF. The CDR3 coding sequence is TGTGCCAGCGGACAGGTCCTAGGCTACGAGCAGTACTTC. The rearrangement links TRBV6-5 to TRBJ2-7; TRBD1 matches at 7 bases. The CDR3 has 13 residues. Germline CDR1 reads MNHEY; CDR2 reads SVGAGI. The ends lost 8 bases at V and 3 bases at J; junction bases unmatched: 7.

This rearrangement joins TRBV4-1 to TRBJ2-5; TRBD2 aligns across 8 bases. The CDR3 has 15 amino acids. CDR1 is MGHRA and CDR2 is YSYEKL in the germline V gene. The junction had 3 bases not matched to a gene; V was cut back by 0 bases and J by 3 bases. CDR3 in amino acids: CASSQEPLAEETQYF. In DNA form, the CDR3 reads TGCGCCAGCAGCCAAGAACCACTAGCGGAAGAGACCCAGTACTTC.

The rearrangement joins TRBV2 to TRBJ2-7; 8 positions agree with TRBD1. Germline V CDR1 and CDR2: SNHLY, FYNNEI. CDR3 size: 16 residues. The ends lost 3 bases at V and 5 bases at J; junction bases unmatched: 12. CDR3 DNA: TGTGCCAGCAGTGATTCAGGGGGCCTATGGATCGACGAGCAGTACTTC. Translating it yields CASSDSGGLWIDEQYF.

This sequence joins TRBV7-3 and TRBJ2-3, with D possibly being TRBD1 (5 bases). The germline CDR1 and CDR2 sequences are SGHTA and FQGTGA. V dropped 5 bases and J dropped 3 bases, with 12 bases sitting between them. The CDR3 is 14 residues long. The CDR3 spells CASSPGASTDTQYF. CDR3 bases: TGTGCCAGCAGCCCTGGGGCTAGTACAGATACGCAGTATTTT. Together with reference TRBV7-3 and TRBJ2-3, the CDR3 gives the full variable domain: GAGVSQTPSNKVTEKGKYVELRCDPISGHTALYWYRQSLGQGPEFLIYFQGTGAADDSGLPNDRFFAVRPEGSVSTLKIQRTERGDSAVYLCASSPGASTDTQYFGPGTRLTVL.

The CDR3 loop is CASSVGQGARNEQFF. The DNA of the CDR3 is TGTGCCAGCAGTGTTGGACAGGGGGCGAGGAATGAGCAGTTCTTC. The chain is built from TRBV2 and TRBJ2-1, with 11 bases matching TRBD1. This CDR3 comprises 15 residues. Germline V gene sequence: CDR1 SNHLY, CDR2 FYNNEI. With 4 bases clipped from V and 7 bases from J, the junction kept 6 bases outside the gene matches.

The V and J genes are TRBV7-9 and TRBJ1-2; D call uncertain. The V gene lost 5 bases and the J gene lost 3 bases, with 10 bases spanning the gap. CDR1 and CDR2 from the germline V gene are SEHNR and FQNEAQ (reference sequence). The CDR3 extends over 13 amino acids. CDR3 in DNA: TGTGCCAGCAGCCCTGTAGTTGACTATGGCTACACCTTC. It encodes CASSPVVDYGYTF. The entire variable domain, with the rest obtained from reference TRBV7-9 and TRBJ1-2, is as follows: DTGVSQNPRHKITKRGQNVTFRCDPISEHNRLYWYRQTLGQGPEFLTYFQNEAQLEKSRLLSDRFSAERPKGSFSTLEIQRTEQGDSAMYLCASSPVVDYGYTFGSGTRLTVV.

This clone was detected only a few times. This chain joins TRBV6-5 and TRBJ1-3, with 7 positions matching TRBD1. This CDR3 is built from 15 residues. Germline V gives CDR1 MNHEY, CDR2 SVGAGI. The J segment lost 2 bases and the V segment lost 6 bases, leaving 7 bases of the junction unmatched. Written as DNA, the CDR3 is TGTGCCAGCAGCCCAGACAGGGCCACTGGAAACACCATATATTTT. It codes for CASSPDRATGNTIYF.

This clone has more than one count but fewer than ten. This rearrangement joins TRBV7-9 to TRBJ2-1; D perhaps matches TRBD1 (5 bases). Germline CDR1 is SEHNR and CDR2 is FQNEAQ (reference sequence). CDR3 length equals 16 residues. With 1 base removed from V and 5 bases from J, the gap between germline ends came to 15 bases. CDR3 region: CASSLEGQGRNNEQFF. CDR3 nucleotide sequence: TGTGCCAGCAGCTTAGAAGGGCAGGGTAGGAACAATGAGCAGTTCTTC.

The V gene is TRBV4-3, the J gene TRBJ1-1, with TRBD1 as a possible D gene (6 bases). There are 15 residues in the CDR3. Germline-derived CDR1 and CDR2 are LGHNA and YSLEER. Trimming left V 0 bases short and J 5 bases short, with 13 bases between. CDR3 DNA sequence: TGCGCCAGCAGCCAAGACTCCAGGGGAGGGACTGAAGCTTTCTTT. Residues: CASSQDSRGGTEAFF.

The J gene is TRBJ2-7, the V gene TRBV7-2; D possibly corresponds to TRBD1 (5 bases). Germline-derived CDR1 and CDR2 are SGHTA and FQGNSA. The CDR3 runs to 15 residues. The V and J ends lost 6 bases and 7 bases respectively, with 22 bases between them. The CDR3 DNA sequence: TGTGCCAGCAGTCTCCACGGAAAGGGGAAAAGGGAGCAGTACTTC. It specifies CASSLHGKGKREQYF.

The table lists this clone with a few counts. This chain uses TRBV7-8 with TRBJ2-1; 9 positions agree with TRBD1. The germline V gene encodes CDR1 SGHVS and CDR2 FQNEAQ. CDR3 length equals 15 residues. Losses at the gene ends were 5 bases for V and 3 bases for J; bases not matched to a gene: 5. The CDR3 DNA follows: TGTGCCAGCAGCCCCACAGGGGGCTACTACAATGAGCAGTTCTTC. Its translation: CASSPTGGYYNEQFF.

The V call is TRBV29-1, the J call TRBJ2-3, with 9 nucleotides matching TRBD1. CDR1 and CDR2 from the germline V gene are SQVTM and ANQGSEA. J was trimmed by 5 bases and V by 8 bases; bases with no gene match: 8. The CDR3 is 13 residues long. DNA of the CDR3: TGCAGCACTCTCGGACAGGGGATAGATACGCAGTATTTT. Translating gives CSTLGQGIDTQYF.

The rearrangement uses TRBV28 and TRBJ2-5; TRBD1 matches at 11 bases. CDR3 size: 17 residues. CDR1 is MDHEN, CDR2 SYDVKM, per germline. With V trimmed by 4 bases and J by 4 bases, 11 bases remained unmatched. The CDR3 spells CASSSSRTGGSRETQYF. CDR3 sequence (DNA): TGTGCCAGCAGTTCGTCTCGGACAGGGGGCTCGAGAGAGACCCAGTACTTC.

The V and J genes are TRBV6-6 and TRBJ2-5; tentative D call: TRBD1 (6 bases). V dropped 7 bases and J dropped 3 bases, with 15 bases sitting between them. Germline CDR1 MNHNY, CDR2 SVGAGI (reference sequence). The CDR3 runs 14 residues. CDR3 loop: CASMASGEKETQYF. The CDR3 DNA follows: TGTGCCAGCATGGCATCAGGGGAAAAAGAGACCCAGTACTTC.

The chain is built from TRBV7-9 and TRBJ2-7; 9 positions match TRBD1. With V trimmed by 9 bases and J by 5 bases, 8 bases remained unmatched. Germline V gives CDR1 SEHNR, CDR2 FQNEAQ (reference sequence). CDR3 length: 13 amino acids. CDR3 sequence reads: CASSTGGFNEQYF. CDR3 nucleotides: TGTGCCAGTAGTACAGGGGGCTTCAACGAGCAGTACTTC.

The CDR3 region has the DNA TGTGCCATCAGTGAGTCGGCGACAGGGTATGCTGAAGCTTTCTTT. Its protein product is CAISESATGYAEAFF. V usage is TRBV10-3 and J usage is TRBJ1-1; 7 bases line up with TRBD1. The CDR3 runs to 15 residues. The trim removed 0 bases at V and 6 bases at J, leaving 7 bases unmatched. Germline V gene sequence: CDR1 ENHRY, CDR2 SYGVKD.

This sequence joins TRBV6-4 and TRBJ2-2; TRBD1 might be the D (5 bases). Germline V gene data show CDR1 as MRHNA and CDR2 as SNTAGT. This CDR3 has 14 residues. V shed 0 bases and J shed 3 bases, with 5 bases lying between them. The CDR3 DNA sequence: TGTGCCAGCAGTGACTCCAGGGACACCGGGGAGCTGTTTTTT. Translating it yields CASSDSRDTGELFF.

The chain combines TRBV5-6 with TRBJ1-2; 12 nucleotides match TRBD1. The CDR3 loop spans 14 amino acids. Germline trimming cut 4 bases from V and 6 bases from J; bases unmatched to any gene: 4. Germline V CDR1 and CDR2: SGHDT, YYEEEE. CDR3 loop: CASSTGTGGHGYTF. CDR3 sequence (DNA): TGTGCCAGCAGCACCGGGACAGGGGGCCATGGCTACACCTTC.

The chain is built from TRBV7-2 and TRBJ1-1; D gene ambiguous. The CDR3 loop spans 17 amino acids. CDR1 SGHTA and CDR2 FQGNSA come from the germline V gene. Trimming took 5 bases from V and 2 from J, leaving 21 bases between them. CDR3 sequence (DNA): TGTGCCAGCAGCCCCTACTATAGTTCCAGAACTAACACTGAAGCTTTCTTT. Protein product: CASSPYYSSRTNTEAFF.

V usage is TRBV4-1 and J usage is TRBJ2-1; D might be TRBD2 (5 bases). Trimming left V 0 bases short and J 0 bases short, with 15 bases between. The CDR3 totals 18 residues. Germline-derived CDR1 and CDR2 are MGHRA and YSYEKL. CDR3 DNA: TGCGCCAGCAGCCAAGAAGAATTGGACTCCAGCTCCTACAATGAGCAGTTCTTC. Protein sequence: CASSQEELDSSSYNEQFF.

Here the CDR3 reads CASSLGRTSGSYEQYF. The CDR3 DNA follows: TGTGCCAGCAGCTTAGGGCGGACTAGCGGTTCCTACGAGCAGTACTTC. The V call is TRBV7-9, the J call TRBJ2-7; 10 bases are a match to TRBD2. CDR3 size: 16 residues. CDR1 is SEHNR, CDR2 FQNEAQ, per germline (reference sequence). V shed 1 base, J shed 1 base, and the junction held 4 bases outside the gene matches.

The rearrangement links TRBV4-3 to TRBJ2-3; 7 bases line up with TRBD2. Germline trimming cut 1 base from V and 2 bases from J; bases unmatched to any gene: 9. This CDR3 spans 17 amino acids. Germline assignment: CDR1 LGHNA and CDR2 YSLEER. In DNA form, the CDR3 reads TGCGCCAGCAGCCAAGGGACTAGAGGGTCAAACACAGATACGCAGTATTTT. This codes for CASSQGTRGSNTDTQYF.